Below are 20 T cell receptor beta chains sequenced from a single sample in a study of blood T cell repertoires in COVID-19. The repertoire was sequenced with immunoSEQ multiplex PCR; TCRdb's copy has only in-frame clones and lacks some. Seen here are about 260,000 clones, around 88% observed once, and the top ten hold over 1%. Sequencing was done on a sample of PBMCs or T cells enriched from blood (not recorded which). The origin of the receptors is a woman in her thirties or forties with acute COVID-19.

J is TRBJ2-4 and V is TRBV30; 7 positions match TRBD2. Germline loops: CDR1 GTSNPN, CDR2 SVGIG (reference sequence). This CDR3 has 13 amino acids. V dropped 0 bases and J dropped 13; count of bases not matched to a gene: 9. CDR3 sequence reads: CAWSVLASATQYF. Here the CDR3 DNA reads TGTGCCTGGAGTGTACTAGCGAGTGCCACCCAGTACTTC.

The CDR3 DNA sequence: TGTGCCAGCAGTTTACAGGGGGCGCGAGGCTACACCTTC. It yields the protein CASSLQGARGYTF. The chain is built from TRBV12-3 or TRBV12-4 and TRBJ1-2, with TRBD1 identical over 8 bases. V trimming: 2 bases; J trimming: 8 bases; junction bases outside the gene matches: 4. CDR3 length: 13 amino acids.

The chain couples TRBV15 to TRBJ1-2; D is uncertain. CDR1 and CDR2 from the germline V gene are LNHNV and YYDKDF (reference sequence). This CDR3 contains 16 residues. The V gene lost 0 bases and the J gene lost 4 bases, with 15 bases spanning the gap. The CDR3 coding sequence is TGTGCCACCAGCAGAGATCTTAATCCACCGGTCTATGGCTACACCTTC. Translating it yields CATSRDLNPPVYGYTF.

This chain uses TRBV7-9 with TRBJ1-4; no clear D gene. The CDR3 runs 14 residues. Per the germline V gene, CDR1 is SEHNR and CDR2 is FQNEAQ (reference sequence). The V end was cut by 6 bases, the J end by 7 bases, with 15 bases between. CDR3 in amino acids: CASSQAGMGEKLFF. The CDR3 coding sequence is TGTGCCAGCAGTCAGGCGGGGATGGGTGAAAAACTGTTTTTT.

The chain carries TRBV18 and TRBJ2-2; 7 bases match TRBD1. The CDR3 runs to 13 residues. The V gene end was trimmed by 3 bases and the J gene end by 8 bases; junction bases not matched to a gene: 3. Germline-derived CDR1 and CDR2 are KGHSH and LQKENI. CDR3 sequence: CASSPGTVGELFF. For the CDR3, the DNA is TGTGCCAGCTCACCCGGGACAGTAGGGGAGCTGTTTTTT.

V gene TRBV18 combines with J gene TRBJ2-7; 13 nucleotides match TRBD2. The CDR3 consists of 15 residues. CDR1 is KGHSH, CDR2 LQKENI, per germline. V gave up 6 bases and J gave up 4 bases; unmatched junction bases: 6. The CDR3 DNA reads TGTGCCAGCTCTCTTACTAGCGGGAGGGGTTACGAGCAGTACGTC. Translation gives CASSLTSGRGYEQYV.

The chain uses TRBV30 and TRBJ1-5; D gene uncertain. In germline, CDR1 is GTSNPN, CDR2 SVGIG (reference sequence). The V and J ends lost 2 bases and 4 bases respectively, with 6 bases between them. This CDR3 contains 12 residues. The CDR3 sequence is CAWSLMNQPQHF. CDR3 DNA: TGTGCCTGGAGTCTAATGAATCAGCCCCAGCATTTT.

The rearrangement uses TRBV11-2 and TRBJ1-2, with 8 bases that match TRBD1. Germline V CDR1 and CDR2: SGHAT, FQNNGV. V shed 2 bases and J 3 bases; nucleotides not matched to a gene: 5. The CDR3 consists of 15 residues. In DNA, the CDR3 is TGTGCCAGCAGCTTAAGTACAGGGGGTTACTATGGCTACACCTTC. Protein sequence: CASSLSTGGYYGYTF.

The chain has TRBV3-1 (or the pseudogene TRBV3-2) and TRBJ1-2, with TRBD1 identical over 8 bases. CDR1 and CDR2 from the germline V gene are LGHDT and YNNKEL (reference sequence). CDR3 length: 14 amino acids. V was clipped by 4 bases and J by 6 bases; unmatched bases: 7. The CDR3 nucleotides are TGTGCCAGCAGCCTACTAGACAGGGGCAATGGCTACACCTTC. Translation: CASSLLDRGNGYTF.

The genes are TRBV29-1 and TRBJ2-5; D is perhaps TRBD2 (6 bases). The germline gives CDR1 SQVTM, CDR2 ANQGSEA. The V and J ends lost 1 base and 5 bases respectively, with 17 bases between them. The CDR3 runs 15 residues. Written as DNA, the CDR3 is TGCAGCGTTGAAGGGAGCCCGACTAGTCACGAGACCCAGTACTTC. This gives the protein CSVEGSPTSHETQYF.

This sequence joins TRBV11-3 and TRBJ2-7; D might be TRBD2 (5 bases). The CDR3 runs 14 residues. V dropped 2 bases and J dropped 3 bases, with 11 bases sitting between them. Germline V lookup: CDR1 SGHNT, CDR2 YENEEA. The CDR3 DNA is TGTGCCAGCAGCTTAAGTCCTAGCCACTACGAGCAGTACGTC. Translating it yields CASSLSPSHYEQYV.

This chain links TRBV24-1 with TRBJ2-3; 8 bases map to TRBD2. The CDR3 covers 17 residues. The trim removed 6 bases at V and 1 base at J, leaving 11 bases unmatched. Germline-derived CDR1 and CDR2 are KGHDR and SFDVKD. Here the CDR3 DNA reads TGTGCCACCAGTTCCGCCGGGAGGGCCCCTCGCACAGATACGCAGTATTTT. This translates into CATSSAGRAPRTDTQYF.

This sequence joins TRBV3-1 (or the pseudogene TRBV3-2) and TRBJ2-3, with D possibly matching TRBD2 (5 bases). Germline CDR1 reads LGHDT; CDR2 reads YNNKEL (reference sequence). This CDR3 is built from 12 residues. The V and J ends lost 4 bases and 4 bases respectively, with 6 bases between them. CDR3 sequence (DNA): TGTGCCAGCAGCCTAGCGTCAGATACGCAGTATTTT. As protein: CASSLASDTQYF.

The chain links TRBV6-5 to TRBJ1-3; D remains ambiguous. Trimming pared 5 bases from V and 8 bases from J, leaving 19 bases between. Looked up from germline, CDR1 is MNHEY and CDR2 is SVGAGI. CDR3 length: 15 amino acids. DNA for the CDR3: TGTGCCAGCAGTACGGCAACGTTCCGCGGCTACACCATATATTTT. Translating gives CASSTATFRGYTIYF.

The chain carries TRBV6-5 and TRBJ2-5; D remains unclear. Trimming shortened V by 1 base and J by 3 bases, and 6 bases separated the two germline ends. This CDR3 spans 13 amino acids. Germline values: CDR1 MNHEY, CDR2 SVGAGI. This chain's CDR3 is CASSYFGEETQYF. The DNA for the CDR3 is TGTGCCAGCAGTTACTTCGGTGAAGAGACCCAGTACTTC.

V is TRBV5-1 and J is TRBJ2-3, with 9 bases lining up with TRBD1. The trim removed 6 bases at V and 5 bases at J, leaving 4 bases unmatched. Germline V gene sequence: CDR1 SGHRS, CDR2 YFSETQ. This CDR3 contains 13 residues. The CDR3: CASTQGAEDTQYF. CDR3 DNA: TGCGCCAGCACACAGGGGGCTGAAGATACGCAGTATTTT.

The chain couples TRBV15 to TRBJ2-6; D possibly corresponds to TRBD2 (5 bases). The CDR3 contains 16 residues. V shed 0 bases and J shed 0 bases, with 6 bases lying between them. Germline lookup yields CDR1 LNHNV and CDR2 YYDKDF (reference sequence). CDR3: CATSREGGSGANVLTF. The CDR3 DNA follows: TGTGCCACCAGCAGAGAAGGAGGCTCTGGGGCCAACGTCCTGACTTTC. The entire variable domain, with the rest obtained from reference TRBV15 and TRBJ2-6, is as follows: DAMVIQNPRYQVTQFGKPVTLSCSQTLNHNVMYWYQQKSSQAPKLLFHYYDKDFNNEADTPDNFQSRRPNTSFCFLDIRSPGLGDTAMYLCATSREGGSGANVLTFGAGSRLTVL.

V is TRBV28 and J is TRBJ1-3; possibly TRBD1 for D (6 bases). Trimming removed 3 bases at V and 0 bases at J, with 15 bases between. Germline values: CDR1 MDHEN, CDR2 SYDVKM. The CDR3 contains 17 residues. The CDR3 DNA sequence: TGTGCCAGCAGTTTTCGGGGGGCAAGGAACTCTGGAAACACCATATATTTT. Protein: CASSFRGARNSGNTIYF.

The rearrangement links TRBV7-3 to TRBJ2-6; D is possibly TRBD1 (5 bases). The CDR3 length is 15 residues. CDR1 and CDR2 (germline): SGHTA, FQGTGA. Trimming cost V 5 bases and J 0 bases, with 8 bases left between them. CDR3 nucleotide sequence: TGTGCCAGCAGCATGACAGTCTCTGGGGCCAACGTCCTGACTTTC. This translates into CASSMTVSGANVLTF.

The rearrangement links TRBV4-2 to TRBJ2-7, with 9 bases fitting TRBD2. V lost 4 bases and J lost 4; bases outside the gene matches: 11. Germline V gene data show CDR1 as LGHNA and CDR2 as YNFKEQ. The CDR3 sequence is 16 residues long. The CDR3 loop is CASSPGLALTDYEQYF. In DNA, the CDR3 is TGTGCCAGCAGCCCCGGACTAGCGCTAACGGATTACGAGCAGTACTTC.